This T cell receptor (beta chain) was recovered during a study of beta chain features in type 1 diabetes. This clone showed up just a few times. As every portion of the isolated RNA was reverse transcribed, the sequencing read expressed TCRB transcripts. TCRdb keeps only in-frame clones here, not all; method: immunoSEQ multiplex PCR. Among some 150,000 clones, about 51% were seen once, and the ten largest hold 0.42%. Stem cell-like memory, regulatory, central memory and naive CD4+ cells were sorted via CD45RO/CCR7/CD25/CD127/CD95/CD27. In germline, CDR1 is GTSNPN, CDR2 SVGIG (reference sequence). Deletions cut 2 bases from V and 7 bases from J, with 12 bases between. This CDR3 spans 14 amino acids.

Sequences were obtained from Tregs from blood. The clonotype was recovered from a man aged 18-30 years in good health. The rearrangement joins TRBV30 to TRBJ1-6; maybe TRBD1 (5 bases). CDR3 in DNA: TGTGCCTGGAGTCAGGGTCTGTGGAATTCACCCCTCCACTTT. Translating gives CAWSQGLWNSPLHF.